Presented here are 18 T cell receptor beta chains from one specimen sequenced in a study of shared T cell receptors in the human thymus. The method was immunoSEQ multiplex PCR; TCRdb's version includes in-frame clones alone and lacks a portion of them. Of approximately 760,000 clones in the sample, 80% to 90% were seen once. This same sample was also part of a study on human thymus T cells.

The specimen sequenced was thymocytes. The receptor set was obtained from a girl in the first two years of life with a congenital heart defect.

The gene calls are TRBV7-8 and TRBJ2-7, with a possible D match to TRBD1 (5 bases). Germline V gene sequence: CDR1 SGHVS, CDR2 FQNEAQ. V was trimmed by 0 bases and J by 0 bases, leaving 12 bases between them. The CDR3 has 16 amino acids. The CDR3 reads CASSLAGQGASYEQYF. CDR3 in DNA: TGTGCCAGCAGCTTAGCGGGCCAGGGTGCCTCCTACGAGCAGTACTTC.

The chain is built from TRBV27 and TRBJ1-5; 8 bases fit TRBD1. The J segment lost 1 base and the V segment lost 5 bases, leaving 13 bases of the junction unmatched. The CDR3 is made up of 18 amino acids. The germline V gene has CDR1 MNHEY and CDR2 SMNVEV (reference sequence). CDR3 sequence: CASSPRDRQSPSNQPQHF. The CDR3, as DNA: TGTGCCAGCAGTCCCCGGGACAGGCAGTCTCCGAGCAATCAGCCCCAGCATTTT.

The genes are TRBV2 and TRBJ1-5; TRBD1 agrees at 8 bases. Germline CDR1 is SNHLY and CDR2 is FYNNEI. The CDR3 consists of 13 residues. The ends lost 9 bases at V and 3 bases at J; junction bases unmatched: 4. CDR3 sequence: CASKTGVNQPQHF. The CDR3 coding sequence is TGTGCCAGTAAGACAGGGGTCAATCAGCCCCAGCATTTT. The full variable domain, with the rest looked up from reference TRBV2 and TRBJ1-5, is EPEVTQTPSHQVTQMGQEVILRCVPISNHLYFYWYRQILGQKVEFLVSFYNNEISEKSEIFDDQFSVERPDGSNFTLKIRSTKLEDSAMYFCASKTGVNQPQHFGDGTRLSIL.

The chain has TRBV21-1 and TRBJ2-5; TRBD2, the table's D call, lacks a check against the DNA. TRBV21-1 is a documented pseudogene. The CDR3 runs 17 residues. CDR3 DNA sequence: TGTGCCAGCAGCAAACTAAAGGGACTAGCGGGGGGGGAGACCCAGTACTTC. Protein sequence: CASSKLKGLAGGETQYF.

This clone was observed once. This chain links TRBV18 with TRBJ1-1, with 8 bases matching TRBD1. CDR3 length: 20 amino acids. The germline CDR1 and CDR2 sequences are KGHSH and LQKENI. With V trimmed by 0 bases and J by 1 base, 16 bases remained unmatched. CDR3 protein: CASSPPIKKRQGITNTEAFF. DNA for the CDR3: TGTGCCAGCTCACCACCGATTAAGAAAAGACAGGGGATCACGAACACTGAAGCTTTCTTT.

The chain employs TRBV6-1 and TRBJ2-3; 9 bases line up with TRBD2. The V and J ends lost 2 bases and 0 bases, in that order; junction bases with no gene match: 3. This CDR3 comprises 16 residues. The germline V gene encodes CDR1 MNHNS and CDR2 SASEGT. CDR3 DNA: TGTGCCAGCAGTGAACTAGCGGGGATTAGCACAGATACGCAGTATTTT. This codes for CASSELAGISTDTQYF.

The chain employs TRBV19 and TRBJ2-2, with 9 bases lining up with TRBD1. Trimming removed 5 bases from V and 7 bases from J; junction bases left unmatched: 11. The V gene's germline CDR1 is LNHDA and CDR2 SQIVND (reference sequence). The CDR3 runs to 16 residues. In nucleotides, the CDR3 is TGTGCCAGTAGTCGAAACCGGGACAGGGAAAACGGGGAGCTGTTTTTT. Encoded protein: CASSRNRDRENGELFF.

The table lists this clone with a few counts. The V call is TRBV5-5, the J call TRBJ2-5; 7 bases are a match to TRBD1. Per germline, CDR1 SGHKS and CDR2 YYEKEE (reference sequence). The V gene end was trimmed by 0 bases and the J gene end by 2 bases; junction bases not matched to a gene: 7. This CDR3 contains 16 residues. CDR3 sequence reads: CASSLEPTGEQETQYF. The CDR3 coding sequence is TGTGCCAGCAGCTTGGAACCCACAGGGGAGCAAGAGACCCAGTACTTC.

The sample holds a few counts of this clone. The rearrangement joins TRBV30 to TRBJ1-4; no clear D. Trimming left V 4 bases short and J 5 bases short, with 14 bases between. The CDR3 totals 14 residues. Germline CDR1 GTSNPN, CDR2 SVGIG (reference sequence). The CDR3: CAWNFDQANEKLFF. The CDR3 DNA is TGTGCCTGGAATTTCGACCAAGCGAATGAAAAACTGTTTTTT.

The V gene is TRBV9, the J gene TRBJ1-1; 8 bases map to TRBD1. CDR1 is SGDLS and CDR2 is YYNGEE in the germline V gene. The V gene end was trimmed by 3 bases and the J gene end by 8 bases; junction bases not matched to a gene: 15. The CDR3 contains 16 residues. The CDR3, as DNA: TGTGCCAGCAGCGCAGGGGGGTTGGGGACAGGAGGAGAAGCTTTCTTT. The encoded protein is CASSAGGLGTGGEAFF. Together with reference TRBV9 and TRBJ1-1, the CDR3 gives the full variable domain: DSGVTQTPKHLITATGQRVTLRCSPRSGDLSVYWYQQSLDQGLQFLIQYYNGEERAKGNILERFSAQQFPDLHSELNLSSLELGDSALYFCASSAGGLGTGGEAFFGQGTRLTVV.

The chain carries TRBV4-2 and TRBJ2-3; 7 bases match TRBD2. V lost 4 bases and J lost 2; bases outside the gene matches: 12. CDR1 and CDR2 (germline): LGHNA, YNFKEQ. CDR3 length: 17 residues. CDR3 DNA: TGTGCCAGCAGCCTGAAACCATTGGGACTATTCACAGATACGCAGTATTTT. Its translation is CASSLKPLGLFTDTQYF.

The J gene is TRBJ1-5, the V gene TRBV30; D is possibly TRBD1 (6 bases). The CDR3 sequence is 16 residues long. From germline, CDR1 is GTSNPN and CDR2 SVGIG (reference sequence). V lost 1 base and J 0 bases, leaving 13 bases between the germline ends. In DNA form, the CDR3 reads TGTGCCTGGAGTGGAACCGGGACACCTAGCAATCAGCCCCAGCATTTT. Translation: CAWSGTGTPSNQPQHF.

This clone was found once. The V call is TRBV13, the J call TRBJ2-4; 8 nucleotides agree with TRBD2. Germline values: CDR1 PRHDT, CDR2 FYEKMQ (reference sequence). The junction had 9 bases not matched to a gene; V was cut back by 5 bases and J by 6 bases. The CDR3 extends over 15 amino acids. CDR3 sequence reads: CASSDIRGGGNIQYF. The CDR3 DNA is TGTGCCAGCAGCGATATTCGGGGGGGCGGAAACATTCAGTACTTC.

The chain is built from TRBV5-6 and TRBJ2-7, with a possible D match to TRBD1 (5 bases). This CDR3 is 16 amino acids long. Germline assignment: CDR1 SGHDT and CDR2 YYEEEE. Trimming stripped 5 bases from V and 3 bases from J, with 21 bases between. The CDR3 region is CASREYRRQQIYEQYF. DNA of the CDR3: TGTGCCAGCAGGGAATACCGTCGACAGCAGATCTACGAGCAGTACTTC.

The chain is built from TRBV5-1 and TRBJ2-7, with D possibly being TRBD1 (6 bases). Deletions cut 0 bases from V and 5 bases from J, with 18 bases between. Germline values: CDR1 SGHRS, CDR2 YFSETQ. The CDR3 runs to 16 residues. The chain's CDR3 is CASSLETVQGMNEQYF. CDR3 bases: TGCGCCAGCAGCTTGGAAACAGTACAGGGAATGAACGAGCAGTACTTC.

CDR3 bases: TGTGCCAGCAGCCAAGATCCCGCAGGGCCCACTGAAGCTTTCTTT. Residues: CASSQDPAGPTEAFF. The chain combines TRBV14 with TRBJ1-1; TRBD1 might be the D (5 bases). V was trimmed by 0 bases and J by 4 bases, leaving 12 bases between them. The CDR3 consists of 15 residues. Germline CDR1 and CDR2: SGHDN and FVKESK.

The chain combines TRBV9 with TRBJ1-1, with 9 bases fitting TRBD1. Looked up from germline, CDR1 is SGDLS and CDR2 is YYNGEE. V gave up 3 bases and J gave up 6 bases; unmatched junction bases: 6. This CDR3 spans 14 amino acids. The CDR3 coding sequence is TGTGCCAGCAGCGGAGAGGGACAGGGCGCTGAAGCTTTCTTT. Residues: CASSGEGQGAEAFF.

The V call is TRBV5-6, the J call TRBJ1-1; 7 bases map to TRBD1. The CDR3 is 14 residues long. Germline V gene sequence: CDR1 SGHDT, CDR2 YYEEEE. After removal of 3 bases from V and 4 bases from J, the junction contained 6 bases not matched to a gene. CDR3 DNA: TGTGCCAGCAGCTACAGGGGATTCATCACTGAAGCTTTCTTT. Translating it yields CASSYRGFITEAFF.